These T cell receptor beta chains were read from a single sample in a study of blood T cell repertoires in COVID-19. TCRdb's table, derived via immunoSEQ multiplex PCR, lists solely in-frame clones and lacks some. The table shows 300,000 or so clones, with 75% to 95% occurring only once. Sample: PBMCs or T cells enriched from blood (not recorded which). These receptors all stem from a woman aged 30 to 39 who had recovered from COVID-19. CDR3s include the opening cysteine and the closing phenylalanine or tryptophan. A D gene is named only where the DNA matches it firmly. Size tells how often a clone was seen (once, few, many) or the class of an expanded clone, and some rows leave it out.

J | V | D | size | CDR3 | DNA
TRBJ2-2 | TRBV28 | TRBD2 | NA | CASSMPAGGYTGELFF | TGTGCCAGTTCCATGCCGGCGGGAGGGTACACCGGGGAGCTGTTTTTT
TRBJ1-1 | TRBV19 | NA | NA | CASRDGTRLSEAFF | TGTGCCAGTAGAGACGGGACTCGCTTAAGTGAAGCTTTCTTT
TRBJ1-1 | TRBV28 | TRBD1 | NA | CASSVTGSAEAFF | TGTGCCAGCAGTGTGACAGGGTCGGCTGAAGCTTTCTTT
TRBJ2-7 | TRBV18 | NA | NA | CASSPQGVHEQYF | TGTGCCAGCTCACCACAGGGAGTCCACGAGCAGTACTTC
TRBJ2-7 | TRBV30 | TRBD2 | once | CAWKWGLASGNEQYF | TGTGCCTGGAAATGGGGTTTGGCTAGCGGGAACGAGCAGTACTTC
TRBJ2-7 | TRBV7-2 | NA | NA | CASSPIGGPEQYF | TGTGCCAGCAGCCCTATCGGGGGGCCCGAGCAGTACTTC
TRBJ1-5 | TRBV28 | TRBD1 | few | CASRDRDNQPQHF | TGTGCCAGCAGAGACAGGGACAATCAGCCCCAGCATTTT
TRBJ2-1 | TRBV6-2/TRBV6-3 | TRBD2 | NA | CASSSGLAGVYEQFF | TGTGCCAGCAGTTCCGGACTAGCGGGTGTTTATGAGCAGTTCTTC
TRBJ1-1 | TRBV5-4 | NA | NA | CASSPKQNLNTEAFF | TGTGCCAGCAGCCCCAAACAGAATCTGAACACTGAAGCTTTCTTT
TRBJ1-5 | TRBV29-1 | NA | few | CSVQVGVGNQPQHF | TGCAGCGTACAAGTCGGGGTGGGCAATCAGCCCCAGCATTTT
TRBJ1-1 | TRBV3-1/TRBV3-2 | NA | NA | CASSPSDTLTEAFF | TGTGCCAGCAGCCCCTCGGACACACTCACTGAAGCTTTCTTT
TRBJ2-1 | TRBV2 | TRBD2 | NA | CASRVPSGIGNEQFF | TGTGCCAGCAGAGTTCCTAGCGGGATTGGTAATGAGCAGTTCTTC
TRBJ2-1 | TRBV15 | NA | NA | CATSRALDPNEQFF | TGTGCCACCAGCAGAGCTCTAGACCCCAATGAGCAGTTCTTC
TRBJ2-1 | TRBV7-8 | TRBD2 | NA | CASSLAQGSGRVLYNEQFF | TGTGCCAGCAGCTTAGCGCAGGGTAGCGGGAGGGTACTCTACAATGAGCAGTTCTTC
TRBJ1-3 | TRBV3-1/TRBV3-2 | TRBD1 | NA | CATAPSTGPGNTIYF | TGTGCCACCGCCCCATCGACAGGGCCTGGAAACACCATATATTTT